Only one count was recorded for the clone carrying this T cell receptor (beta chain). One Seattle source followed patients from active infection through their disease course. The sample belongs to a study of blood T cell repertoires in COVID-19. Across the whole study: The origin of the acute and convalescent COVID-19 samples was the United States, Italy and Spain. Sample material is recorded as cDNA or gDNA derived from T cells, B-cell-depleted T cells, or PBMCs.

Trimming stripped 4 bases from V and 6 bases from J, with 7 bases between. The CDR3 spans 11 residues. Germline values: CDR1 LGHNA, CDR2 YNFKEQ. Authors' data handling: Researchers report that nucleated cell counts were estimated from reference gene primer amplification. Generated by immunoSEQ multiplex PCR, the TCRdb table keeps only in-frame clones and is missing some. From that table come the V and J calls and clone size; the DNA was used to work out D and trimming. The sample yields about 360,000 clones, 80% to 90% seen once. The sequence derives from a woman in her fifties or sixties with COVID-19, enrolled during active disease. Sequencing was performed on peripheral blood. V is TRBV4-2 and J is TRBJ2-7; D remains unclear. In nucleotides, the CDR3 is TGTGCCAGCAGCCCCGGTCTCGAGCAGTACTTC. Amino acid sequence: CASSPGLEQYF.